This T cell receptor beta chain was profiled in a study of T cells after yellow fever vaccination. Study findings and constraints: Repertoires sorted by FACS could include abundant clonotypes that are contaminants from the bulk population.

For TCR, cDNA came from 5'RACE template switching, which added a universal primer site and UMIs. TCRdb used MiXCR to reprocess the 5' RACE reads, holding one entry per CDR3 protein. The sample includes over 250,000 distinct CDR3 sequences, about 4% seen only once; the top ten take about 26%. On this clonotype itself: The antigen is not known.

This clonotype originated in a man aged 18 to 30 who received the YFV17D yellow fever vaccine. The source was PBMCs, collected 5 days after the yellow fever booster vaccination.

This CDR3 is CATSRERDTQYF. Written as DNA, the CDR3 is TGTGCCACCAGCAGAGAGAGAGATACGCAGTATTTT. The chain employs TRBV15 and TRBJ2-3; no clear D gene. Germline CDR1 is LNHNV and CDR2 is YYDKDF (reference sequence). V lost 0 bases and J lost 5, with 3 bases in between. The CDR3 totals 12 residues. Filled out from reference TRBV15 and TRBJ2-3, the complete variable domain reads DAMVIQNPRYQVTQFGKPVTLSCSQTLNHNVMYWYQQKSSQAPKLLFHYYDKDFNNEADTPDNFQSRRPNTSFCFLDIRSPGLGDTAMYLCATSRERDTQYFGPGTRLTVL.